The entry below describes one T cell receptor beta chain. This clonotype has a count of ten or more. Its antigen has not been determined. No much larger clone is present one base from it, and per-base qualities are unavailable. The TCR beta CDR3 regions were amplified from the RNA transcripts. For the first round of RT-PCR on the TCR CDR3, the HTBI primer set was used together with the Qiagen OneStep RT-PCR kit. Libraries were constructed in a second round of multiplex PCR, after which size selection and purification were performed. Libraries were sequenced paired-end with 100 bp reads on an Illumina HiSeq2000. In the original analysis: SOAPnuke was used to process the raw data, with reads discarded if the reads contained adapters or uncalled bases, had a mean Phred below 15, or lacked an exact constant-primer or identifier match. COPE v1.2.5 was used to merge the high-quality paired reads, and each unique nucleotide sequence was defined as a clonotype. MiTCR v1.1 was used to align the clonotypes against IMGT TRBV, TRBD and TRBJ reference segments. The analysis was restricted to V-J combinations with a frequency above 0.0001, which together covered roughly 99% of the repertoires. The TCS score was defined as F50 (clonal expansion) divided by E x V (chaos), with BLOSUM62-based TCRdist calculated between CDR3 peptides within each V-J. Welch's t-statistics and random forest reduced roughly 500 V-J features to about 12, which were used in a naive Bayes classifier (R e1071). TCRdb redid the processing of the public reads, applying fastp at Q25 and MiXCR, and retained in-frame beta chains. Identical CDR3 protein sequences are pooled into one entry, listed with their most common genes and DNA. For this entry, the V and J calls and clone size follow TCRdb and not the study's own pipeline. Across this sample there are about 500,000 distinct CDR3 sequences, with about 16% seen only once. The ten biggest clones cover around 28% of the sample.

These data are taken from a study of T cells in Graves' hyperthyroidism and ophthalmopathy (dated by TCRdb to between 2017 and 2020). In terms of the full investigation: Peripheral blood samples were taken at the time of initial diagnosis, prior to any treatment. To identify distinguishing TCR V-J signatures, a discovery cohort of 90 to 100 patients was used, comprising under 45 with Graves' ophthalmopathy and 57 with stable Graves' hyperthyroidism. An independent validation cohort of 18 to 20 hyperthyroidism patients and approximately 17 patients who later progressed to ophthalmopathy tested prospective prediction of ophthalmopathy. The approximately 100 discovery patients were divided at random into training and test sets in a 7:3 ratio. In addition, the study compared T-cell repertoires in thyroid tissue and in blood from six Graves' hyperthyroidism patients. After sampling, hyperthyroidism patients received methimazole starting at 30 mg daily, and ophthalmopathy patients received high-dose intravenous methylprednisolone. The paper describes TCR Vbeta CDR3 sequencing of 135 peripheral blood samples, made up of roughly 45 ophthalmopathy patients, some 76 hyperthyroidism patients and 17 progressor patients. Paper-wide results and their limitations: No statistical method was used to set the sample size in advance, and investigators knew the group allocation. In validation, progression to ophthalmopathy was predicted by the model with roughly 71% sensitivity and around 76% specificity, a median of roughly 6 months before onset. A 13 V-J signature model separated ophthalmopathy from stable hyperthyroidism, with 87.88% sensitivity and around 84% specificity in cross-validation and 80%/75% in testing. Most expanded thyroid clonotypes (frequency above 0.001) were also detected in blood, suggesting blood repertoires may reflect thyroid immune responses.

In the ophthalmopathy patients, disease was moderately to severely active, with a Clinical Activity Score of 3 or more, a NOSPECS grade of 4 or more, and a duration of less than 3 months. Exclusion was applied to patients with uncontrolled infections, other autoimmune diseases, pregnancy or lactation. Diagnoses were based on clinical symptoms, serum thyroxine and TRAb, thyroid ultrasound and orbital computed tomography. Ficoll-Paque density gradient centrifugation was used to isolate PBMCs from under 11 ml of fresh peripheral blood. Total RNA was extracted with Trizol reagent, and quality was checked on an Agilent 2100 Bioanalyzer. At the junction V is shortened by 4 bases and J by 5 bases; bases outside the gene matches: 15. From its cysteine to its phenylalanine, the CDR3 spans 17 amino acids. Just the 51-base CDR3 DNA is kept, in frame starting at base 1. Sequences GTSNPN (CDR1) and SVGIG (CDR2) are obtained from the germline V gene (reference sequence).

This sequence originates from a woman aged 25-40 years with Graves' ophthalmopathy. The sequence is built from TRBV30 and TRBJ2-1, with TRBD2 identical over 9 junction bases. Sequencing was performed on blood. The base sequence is TGTGCCTGGAAGAGGTTTGGCGGGAGGGATAGTCACAATGAGCAGTTCTTC. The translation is CAWKRFGGRDSHNEQFF.